This T cell receptor beta chain was found in a study of blood T cell repertoires in COVID-19. Study overall: Researchers got acute and convalescent COVID-19 samples from the United States, Italy and Spain. Nucleic acid was either cDNA or gDNA, and it came from T cells, B-cell-depleted T cells, or PBMCs.

Authors' analysis steps: Quantification of nucleated cells was approximated via reference gene primer amplification. Sequenced by immunoSEQ multiplex PCR; TCRdb stores in-frame clones only, minus some. V and J calls and clone size come straight from that table; D and trimming were deduced from the DNA. Of more than 90,000 clones in the sample, 82% were seen once. Germline V gene sequence: CDR1 MNHEY, CDR2 SVGEGT. Trimming took 6 bases from V and 6 from J; bases not matched to a gene: 13. The CDR3 spans 17 residues. This sequence originates from a man older than 75 with acute or convalescent COVID-19. Sequenced: peripheral blood. J is TRBJ2-1 and V is TRBV6-2 or TRBV6-3; 11 nucleotides agree with TRBD2. The CDR3 spells CASSSRLAGIRLNEQFF. The CDR3 DNA follows: TGTGCCAGCAGCTCAAGACTAGCGGGAATAAGGCTCAATGAGCAGTTCTTC.